The clone carrying this TCR beta chain was observed a handful of times. Antigen specificity is unknown. This entry is derived from a study of human T cells and chemical hapten exposure. MiXCR, applied by TCRdb to the RACE reads, yields one record per CDR3 protein. The sample carries about 350,000 distinct CDR3 sequences, roughly 6.3% recorded once. V was clipped by 2 bases and J by 7 bases, with 15 bases between them. The CDR3 runs to 15 residues. Per germline, CDR1 MNHNS and CDR2 SASEGT. Study outcomes and limitations: PT1 expanded TCR counts and patch test score correlated positively.

Time point meaning: patch test 2, 6 weeks after DPC sensitization. Regarding treatment: therapeutic diphenylcyclopropenone sensitization with weekly scalp DPC. Suited to DPC and affected by alopecia, the donors ranged from 18 to 70 years old. Total RNA was isolated from whole blood that had not been fractionated. Sequencing was performed on whole blood, taken in connection with sensitization to the hapten diphenylcyclopropenone (DPC). The receptor's source is a woman aged 18 to 35 with alopecia areata. Some clones in this sample may be carry-over from other donors' samples. The genes are TRBV6-1 and TRBJ2-4; D not resolved. For the CDR3, the DNA is TGTGCCAGCAGTGAAAGAAACGGTTGGTGGAACATTCAGTACTTC. Protein: CASSERNGWWNIQYF.